Below are 32 T cell receptor beta chains sequenced from a single sample in a study of shared clonotypes between healthy human individuals. Data came from immunoSEQ multiplex PCR; TCRdb stores just in-frame clones and leaves some out. The data show approximately 500,000 clones, with almost 97% seen just once and 0.05% to 0.07% held by the top ten. The sample was naive CD4+ T cells sorted from blood. Subset in this sample: CD45RA+ positively selected. Receptors originate from a woman younger than 45 in good health.

The CDR3 protein is CASSPGRIISYEQYF. The DNA of the CDR3 is TGTGCCAGTAGTCCCGGACGGATAATCTCCTACGAGCAGTACTTC. The chain uses TRBV19 and TRBJ2-7; D unclear. The CDR3 length is 15 residues. Germline V gives CDR1 LNHDA, CDR2 SQIVND (reference sequence). V was cut by 5 bases and J by 0 bases, with 14 bases left in between.

The DNA of the CDR3 is TGTGCCAGCAGCCGGACAGGGGGCGGTCAGCCCCAGCATTTT. Translation: CASSRTGGGQPQHF. The chain is built from TRBV14 and TRBJ1-5; 11 nucleotides line up with TRBD1. Germline V CDR1 and CDR2: SGHDN, FVKESK. V was pared by 4 bases and J by 6 bases, with 2 bases of the junction left unmatched. The CDR3 runs to 14 residues.

The sample holds one count of this clone. The rearrangement uses TRBV5-8 and TRBJ2-5, with D maybe TRBD1 (6 bases). The germline V gene has CDR1 SGHTS and CDR2 YDEGEE. Trimming took 0 bases from V and 4 from J, leaving 13 bases between them. The CDR3 runs to 15 residues. CDR3 in amino acids: CASSLARGIGETQYF. The DNA of the CDR3 is TGTGCCAGCAGCTTGGCCAGGGGAATTGGAGAGACCCAGTACTTC.

V usage is TRBV2 and J usage is TRBJ1-4, with a tentative D call TRBD1 (5 bases). The germline gives CDR1 SNHLY, CDR2 FYNNEI. There are 14 residues in the CDR3. V dropped 5 bases and J dropped 4 bases, with 11 bases sitting between them. DNA for the CDR3: TGTGCCAGCAGTTACAGGAATCTTAATGAAAAACTGTTTTTT. Translated, it gives CASSYRNLNEKLFF.

The chain joins TRBV28 to TRBJ2-1; D not certain. This CDR3 contains 11 residues. V lost 4 bases to trimming and J lost 10 bases, with 8 bases between them. Germline CDR1 and CDR2: MDHEN and SYDVKM. The CDR3 coding sequence is TGTGCCAGCAGTTGGGATAGCGAGCAGTTCTTC. It encodes CASSWDSEQFF.

The J gene is TRBJ2-7, the V gene TRBV5-1; 10 bases match TRBD1. V dropped 0 bases and J dropped 2; count of bases not matched to a gene: 5. Germline loops: CDR1 SGHRS, CDR2 YFSETQ. The CDR3 is 16 amino acids. The CDR3 nucleotides read TGCGCCAGCAGCTTGGATCCCGGGACAGGGGCCTACGAGCAGTACTTC. Its translation: CASSLDPGTGAYEQYF.

V gene TRBV4-1 combines with J gene TRBJ1-5; weak D call: TRBD1 (5 bases). CDR3 length: 15 amino acids. The V gene's germline CDR1 is MGHRA and CDR2 YSYEKL. The V and J ends lost 0 bases and 4 bases respectively, with 10 bases between them. The CDR3 bases are TGCGCCAGCAGCCAAGATCAGAGACAGAATCAGCCCCAGCATTTT. This encodes CASSQDQRQNQPQHF.

This chain links TRBV5-1 with TRBJ2-5; 7 nucleotides match TRBD1. The J segment lost 4 bases and the V segment lost 3 bases, leaving 3 bases of the junction unmatched. The CDR3 has 13 amino acids. The V gene's germline CDR1 is SGHRS and CDR2 YFSETQ. The CDR3: CASSSNRGETQYF. In nucleotides, the CDR3 is TGCGCCAGCAGCTCAAACAGGGGAGAGACCCAGTACTTC.

The chain recombines TRBV5-1 with TRBJ1-1; TRBD1 matches 9 bases. Unmatched junction bases numbered 8, after V lost 0 bases and J lost 5 bases. This CDR3 contains 16 residues. The germline CDR1 and CDR2 sequences are SGHRS and YFSETQ. CDR3 DNA sequence: TGCGCCAGCAGCTTGGTACACAGGGGGCGTGGGACTGAAGCTTTCTTT. Encoded protein: CASSLVHRGRGTEAFF. Full variable domain (missing parts from reference TRBV5-1 and TRBJ1-1): KAGVTQTPRYLIKTRGQQVTLSCSPISGHRSVSWYQQTPGQGLQFLFEYFSETQRNKGNFPGRFSGRQFSNSRSEMNVSTLELGDSALYLCASSLVHRGRGTEAFFGQGTRLTVV.

This clone has only one observation. The chain is built from TRBV13 and TRBJ1-3; D is perhaps TRBD1 (5 bases). There are 16 residues in the CDR3. The germline V gene encodes CDR1 PRHDT and CDR2 FYEKMQ (reference sequence). V dropped 1 base and J dropped 0 bases, with 10 bases sitting between them. The CDR3 nucleotides are TGTGCCAGCAGCTTAGTGGGACCGTTCTCTGGAAACACCATATATTTT. Translating it yields CASSLVGPFSGNTIYF.

The chain combines TRBV11-2 with TRBJ2-7; 8 bases are shared with TRBD2. Germline values: CDR1 SGHAT, CDR2 FQNNGV. V trimming: 5 bases; J trimming: 3 bases; junction bases outside the gene matches: 9. This CDR3 comprises 15 residues. The DNA of the CDR3 is TGTGCCAGCAGCATTTCAAGCGGGAGTGGCTACGAGCAGTACTTC. Its protein product is CASSISSGSGYEQYF.

With regard to this clone: Other DNA sequences of this sample code for an identical CDR3. V usage is TRBV18 and J usage is TRBJ2-1; TRBD1 aligns across 8 bases. With V trimmed by 3 bases and J by 4 bases, 2 bases remained unmatched. The CDR3 extends over 14 amino acids. CDR1 is KGHSH and CDR2 is LQKENI in the germline V gene. The CDR3 is CASSPGQGYNEQFF. CDR3 bases: TGTGCCAGCTCACCCGGACAGGGATACAATGAGCAGTTCTTC.

This chain connects TRBV9 to TRBJ2-1; D uncertain. V was cut by 0 bases and J by 7 bases, with 14 bases left in between. CDR3 length: 15 amino acids. Germline V lookup: CDR1 SGDLS, CDR2 YYNGEE. The CDR3 reads CASSVDRVGPNEQFF. CDR3 sequence (DNA): TGTGCCAGCAGCGTAGATCGGGTGGGTCCGAATGAGCAGTTCTTC.

This clone occurred once. This CDR3 reads CASSLYPGGGTGNTIYF. The CDR3 bases are TGTGCCAGCAGCTTGTACCCAGGCGGAGGGACTGGAAACACCATATATTTT. The V and J genes are TRBV5-4 and TRBJ1-3; D not resolved. The germline V gene has CDR1 SGHNT and CDR2 YYREEE (reference sequence). The CDR3 is made up of 17 amino acids. Between the trimmed V and J ends, which lost 1 base and 2 bases, there was a span of 16 bases. The full variable domain, rest sourced from reference TRBV5-4 and TRBJ1-3, is ETGVTQSPTHLIKTRGQQVTLRCSSQSGHNTVSWYQQALGQGPQFIFQYYREEENGRGNFPPRFSGLQFPNYSSELNVNALELDDSALYLCASSLYPGGGTGNTIYFGEGSWLTVV.

The V gene is TRBV10-3, the J gene TRBJ2-1; D remains unclear. CDR1 ENHRY and CDR2 SYGVKD come from the germline V gene. The CDR3 is made up of 16 amino acids. V was cut by 3 bases and J by 0 bases, with 12 bases left in between. For the CDR3, the DNA is TGTGCCATCAGTGAACGTTCGGCCGGCTCCTACAATGAGCAGTTCTTC. As protein: CAISERSAGSYNEQFF.

V gene TRBV7-9 combines with J gene TRBJ1-5; D is undetermined. The CDR3 extends over 12 amino acids. Trimming removed 5 bases at V and 4 bases at J, with 6 bases between. Germline values: CDR1 SEHNR, CDR2 FQNEAQ (reference sequence). This CDR3 reads CASSPGNQPQHF. CDR3 coding DNA: TGTGCCAGCAGCCCCGGAAATCAGCCCCAGCATTTT.

This chain connects TRBV4-1 to TRBJ2-7, with 8 bases identical to TRBD2. CDR3 length: 15 residues. The V gene end was trimmed by 2 bases and the J gene end by 6 bases; junction bases not matched to a gene: 9. Germline V lookup: CDR1 MGHRA, CDR2 YSYEKL. This CDR3 is CASSQPGARGGEQYF. The CDR3 DNA is TGCGCCAGCAGCCAACCCGGGGCCCGGGGGGGCGAGCAGTACTTC.

The chain uses TRBV11-2 and TRBJ2-7; D is unclear. CDR1 and CDR2 from the germline V gene are SGHAT and FQNNGV. CDR3 length: 15 amino acids. V was clipped by 2 bases and J by 6 bases, with 17 bases between them. CDR3 loop: CASSLWLAGFTEQYF. CDR3 nucleotide sequence: TGTGCCAGCAGCTTATGGTTGGCCGGATTCACCGAGCAGTACTTC.

The chain is built from TRBV19 and TRBJ1-1; no clear D. CDR3 length equals 14 residues. Germline V gene data show CDR1 as LNHDA and CDR2 as SQIVND (reference sequence). V gave up 3 bases and J gave up 3 bases, with 11 bases separating them. The CDR3 DNA is TGTGCCAGTAGTATTCGGGGAGAGGACACTGAAGCTTTCTTT. Residues: CASSIRGEDTEAFF.

The chain is built from TRBV18 and TRBJ2-1; D is unclear. CDR1 and CDR2 from the germline V gene are KGHSH and LQKENI. This CDR3 has 12 amino acids. Trimming pared 5 bases from V and 4 bases from J, leaving 6 bases between. The chain's CDR3 is CASSLQYNEQFF. DNA of the CDR3: TGTGCCAGCTCATTGCAGTACAATGAGCAGTTCTTC.

CDR3 residues: CASSLGGWNITYEQYF. The CDR3, as DNA: TGTGCCAGCAGCTTAGGTGGCTGGAACATAACCTACGAGCAGTACTTC. The chain has TRBV11-2 and TRBJ2-7; D gene unclear. The CDR3 extends over 16 amino acids. V was cut by 1 base and J by 2 bases, with 15 bases left in between. The germline V gene encodes CDR1 SGHAT and CDR2 FQNNGV.

The rearrangement links TRBV27 to TRBJ2-3; 8 bases align to TRBD2. The CDR3 has 14 residues. With V trimmed by 6 bases and J by 1 base, 3 bases remained unmatched. Germline V gene data show CDR1 as MNHEY and CDR2 as SMNVEV (reference sequence). CDR3 coding DNA: TGTGCCAGCAGCCAGGGACTAGGCACAGATACGCAGTATTTT. Protein product: CASSQGLGTDTQYF.

The V and J genes are TRBV15 and TRBJ2-5; D gene unclear. Trimming removed 0 bases at V and 4 bases at J, with 6 bases between. CDR3 length: 13 residues. The germline V gene has CDR1 LNHNV and CDR2 YYDKDF (reference sequence). This CDR3 reads CATSRDLSETQYF. For the CDR3, the DNA is TGTGCCACCAGCAGAGATCTTTCAGAGACCCAGTACTTC.

In the case of this clone: A read error may produce the germline difference seen at one junction end. The chain has TRBV2 and TRBJ2-7; 7 nucleotides align to TRBD1. The CDR3 is made up of 11 amino acids. CDR1 and CDR2 (germline): SNHLY, FYNNEI. Here the CDR3 reads CASSAQRQGDF. The CDR3 bases are TGTGCCAGCAGTGCACAGAGACAGGGAGACTTC.

The sample holds one count of this clone. This chain uses TRBV27 with TRBJ2-7; 9 nucleotides align to TRBD1. Germline lookup yields CDR1 MNHEY and CDR2 SMNVEV (reference sequence). Trimming removed 7 bases from V and 3 bases from J; junction bases left unmatched: 10. This CDR3 spans 15 amino acids. Here the CDR3 reads CASTRTGTGHYEQYF. DNA for the CDR3: TGTGCCAGCACCAGAACCGGGACAGGGCACTACGAGCAGTACTTC.

The rearrangement joins TRBV6-6 to TRBJ2-4; 7 nucleotides align to TRBD1. J lost 11 bases, V lost 6 bases, and 16 bases had no gene match. CDR3 length equals 15 residues. Germline CDR1 is MNHNY and CDR2 is SVGAGI (reference sequence). CDR3 residues: CASSHRGERSGVQYF. The CDR3 DNA is TGTGCCAGCAGCCACAGGGGAGAGAGGAGTGGCGTTCAGTACTTC.

CDR3 nucleotide sequence: TGCGCCAGCAGCTTCGGACTAGCGGGAGGGCCGGGAGAGACCCAGTACTTC. Its translation: CASSFGLAGGPGETQYF. The genes are TRBV5-1 and TRBJ2-5; TRBD2 aligns across 15 bases. With 2 bases clipped from V and 4 bases from J, the junction kept 6 bases outside the gene matches. The CDR3 is made up of 17 amino acids. The germline gives CDR1 SGHRS, CDR2 YFSETQ.

The J gene is TRBJ2-5, the V gene TRBV28, with 9 bases matching TRBD1. The DNA end favors TRBJ2-7, so the J call may be wrong. The length of the CDR3 is 14 residues. Germline V lookup: CDR1 MDHEN, CDR2 SYDVKM. Written as DNA, the CDR3 is TGTGCCACCCTTCTACCGGGACAGGGTTACGAGCAGTACTTC. Translating it yields CATLLPGQGYEQYF.

The chain employs TRBV28 and TRBJ2-7; 7 nucleotides agree with TRBD2. CDR3 length: 16 residues. The trim removed 5 bases at V and 1 base at J, leaving 11 bases unmatched. Per the germline V gene, CDR1 is MDHEN and CDR2 is SYDVKM. The CDR3 sequence: CASSPLISGESYEQYF. The CDR3 nucleotides read TGTGCCAGCAGTCCTCTAATAAGCGGGGAATCCTACGAGCAGTACTTC.

The V call is TRBV28, the J call TRBJ1-5; TRBD1 aligns across 11 bases. Looked up from germline, CDR1 is MDHEN and CDR2 is SYDVKM. Trimming at V came to 10 bases and at J to 6 bases, leaving 11 bases not matched to a gene. CDR3 length: 15 amino acids. CDR3 sequence: CATSRTGGAAQPQHF. The CDR3 bases are TGTGCCACCAGCCGGACAGGGGGCGCGGCTCAGCCCCAGCATTTT.

The chain combines TRBV4-1 with TRBJ2-2; the match to TRBD2 covers 12 bases. The germline V gene has CDR1 MGHRA and CDR2 YSYEKL. Unmatched junction bases numbered 7, after V lost 3 bases and J lost 2 bases. The CDR3 length is 18 residues. CDR3 region: CASSHSLAGGPNTGELFF. CDR3 DNA: TGCGCCAGCAGCCACTCTCTAGCGGGAGGGCCAAACACCGGGGAGCTGTTTTTT.

The CDR3 here is CASSLSAADTQYF. CDR3 sequence (DNA): TGTGCCAGCAGCTTAAGCGCCGCCGATACGCAGTATTTT. J is TRBJ2-3 and V is TRBV11-2, with no clear D. CDR1 is SGHAT and CDR2 is FQNNGV in the germline V gene. This CDR3 is built from 13 residues. V lost 2 bases to trimming and J lost 6 bases, with 9 bases between them.